The sequence of this T cell receptor (beta chain) was determined in a study of beta chain features in type 1 diabetes. The authors obtained over 98% purity in all sorted populations. This clone was seen more than once but under ten times. The sequenced template was cDNA made from the entire isolated RNA. Data came from immunoSEQ multiplex PCR; TCRdb stores just in-frame clones and leaves some out. The data hold some 150,000 clones, with roughly 11% observed a single time. CDR1 and CDR2 (germline): SQVTM, ANQGSEA. Trimming shortened V by 1 base and J by 3 bases, and 5 bases separated the two germline ends. The CDR3 spans 12 residues.

Material for sequencing was central memory CD4+ T cells from blood. The chain employs TRBV29-1 and TRBJ2-3, with no clear D. The sequence derives from a man younger than 35 in good health. The CDR3 here is CSVEAGTDTQYF. CDR3 bases: TGCAGCGTTGAAGCTGGTACAGATACGCAGTATTTT.